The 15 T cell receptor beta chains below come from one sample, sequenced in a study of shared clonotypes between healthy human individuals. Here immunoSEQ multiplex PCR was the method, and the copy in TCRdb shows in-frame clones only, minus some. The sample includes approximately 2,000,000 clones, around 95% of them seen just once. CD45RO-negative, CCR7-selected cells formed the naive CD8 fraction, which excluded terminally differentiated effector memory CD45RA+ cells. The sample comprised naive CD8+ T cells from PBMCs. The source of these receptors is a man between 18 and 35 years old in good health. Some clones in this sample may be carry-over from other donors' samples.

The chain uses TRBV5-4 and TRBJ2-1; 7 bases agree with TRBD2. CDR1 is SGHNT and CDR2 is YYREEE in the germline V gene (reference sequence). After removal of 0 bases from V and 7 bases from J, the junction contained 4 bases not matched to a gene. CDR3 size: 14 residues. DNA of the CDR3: TGTGCCAGCAGCTTGGATCTAGCGGATAATGAGCAGTTCTTC. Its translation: CASSLDLADNEQFF.

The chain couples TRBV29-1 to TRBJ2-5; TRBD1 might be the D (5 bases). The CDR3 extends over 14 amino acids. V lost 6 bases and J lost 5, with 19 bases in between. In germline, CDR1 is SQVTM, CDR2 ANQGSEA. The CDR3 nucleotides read TGCAGCGTCGTCAGATCAGGGTGGCTGGAGACCCAGTACTTC. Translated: CSVVRSGWLETQYF. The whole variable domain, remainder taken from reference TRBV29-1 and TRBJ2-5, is SAVISQKPSRDICQRGTSLTIQCQVDSQVTMMFWYRQQPGQSLTLIATANQGSEATYESGFVIDKFPISRPNLTFSTLTVSNMSPEDSSIYLCSVVRSGWLETQYFGPGTRLLVL.

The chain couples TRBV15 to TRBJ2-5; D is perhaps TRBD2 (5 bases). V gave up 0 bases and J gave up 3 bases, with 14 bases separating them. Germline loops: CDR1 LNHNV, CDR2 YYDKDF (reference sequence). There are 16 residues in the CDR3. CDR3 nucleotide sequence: TGTGCCACCAGCAGAGATTTGAGCGGAGCAAAAGAGACCCAGTACTTC. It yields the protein CATSRDLSGAKETQYF.

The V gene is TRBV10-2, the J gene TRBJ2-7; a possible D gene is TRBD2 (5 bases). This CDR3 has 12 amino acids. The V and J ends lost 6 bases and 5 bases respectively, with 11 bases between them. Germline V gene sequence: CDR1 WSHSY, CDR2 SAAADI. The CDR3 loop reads CASRDQRDEQYF. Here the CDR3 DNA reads TGCGCCAGCAGGGACCAGAGGGACGAGCAGTACTTC.

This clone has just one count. The CDR3 DNA sequence: TGTGCCAGCACCCCGGGTAGCGAGGTCTATCCGACCTACGAGCAGTACTTC. It specifies CASTPGSEVYPTYEQYF. The rearrangement uses TRBV14 and TRBJ2-7; D may be TRBD2 (5 bases). Germline lookup yields CDR1 SGHDN and CDR2 FVKESK. CDR3 length: 17 amino acids. The V and J ends lost 7 bases and 2 bases respectively, with 24 bases between them.

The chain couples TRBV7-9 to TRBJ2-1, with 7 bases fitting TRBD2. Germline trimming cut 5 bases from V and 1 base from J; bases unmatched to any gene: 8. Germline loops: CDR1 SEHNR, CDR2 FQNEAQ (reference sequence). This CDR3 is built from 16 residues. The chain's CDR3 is CASSASSGKSYNEQFF. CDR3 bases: TGTGCCAGCAGCGCCTCGAGCGGGAAGTCCTACAATGAGCAGTTCTTC.

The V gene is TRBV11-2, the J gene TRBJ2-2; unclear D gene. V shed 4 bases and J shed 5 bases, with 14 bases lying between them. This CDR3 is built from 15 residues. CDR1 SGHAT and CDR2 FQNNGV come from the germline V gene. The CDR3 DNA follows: TGTGCCAGCAGCTATAGCTTACAGAATACCGGGGAGCTGTTTTTT. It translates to CASSYSLQNTGELFF.

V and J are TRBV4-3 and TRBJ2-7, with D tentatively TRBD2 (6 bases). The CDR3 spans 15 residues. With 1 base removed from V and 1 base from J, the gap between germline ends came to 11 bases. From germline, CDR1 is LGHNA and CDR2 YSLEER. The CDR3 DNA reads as TGCGCCAGCAGCCAAGGGTACCGGGGGTCCTACGAGCAGTACTTC. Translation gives CASSQGYRGSYEQYF.

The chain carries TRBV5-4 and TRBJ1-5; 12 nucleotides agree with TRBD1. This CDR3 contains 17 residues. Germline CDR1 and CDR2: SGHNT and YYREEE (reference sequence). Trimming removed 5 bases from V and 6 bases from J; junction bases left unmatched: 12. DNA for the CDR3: TGTGCCAGCAGTCCGGAGGGGGGACAGGGGGCGTTTCAGCCCCAGCATTTT. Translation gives CASSPEGGQGAFQPQHF.

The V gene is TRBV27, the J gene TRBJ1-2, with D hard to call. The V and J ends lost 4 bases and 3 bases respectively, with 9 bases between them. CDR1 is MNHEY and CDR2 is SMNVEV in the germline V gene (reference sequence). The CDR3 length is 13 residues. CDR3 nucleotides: TGTGCCAGCAGTTACTCGCCCTACTATGGCTACACCTTC. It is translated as CASSYSPYYGYTF.

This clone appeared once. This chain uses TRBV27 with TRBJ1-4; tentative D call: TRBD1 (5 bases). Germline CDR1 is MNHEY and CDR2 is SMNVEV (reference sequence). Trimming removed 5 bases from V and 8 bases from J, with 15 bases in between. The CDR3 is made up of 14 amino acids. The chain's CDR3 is CASSASGGKEKLFF. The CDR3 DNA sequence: TGTGCCAGCAGTGCATCGGGGGGGAAGGAAAAACTGTTTTTT.

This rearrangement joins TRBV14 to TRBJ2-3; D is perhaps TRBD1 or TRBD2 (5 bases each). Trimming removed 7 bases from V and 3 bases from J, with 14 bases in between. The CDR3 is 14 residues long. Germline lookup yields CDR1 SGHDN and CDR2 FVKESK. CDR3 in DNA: TGTGCCAGCACCCCGGGGCTAGCTACAGATACGCAGTATTTT. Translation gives CASTPGLATDTQYF.

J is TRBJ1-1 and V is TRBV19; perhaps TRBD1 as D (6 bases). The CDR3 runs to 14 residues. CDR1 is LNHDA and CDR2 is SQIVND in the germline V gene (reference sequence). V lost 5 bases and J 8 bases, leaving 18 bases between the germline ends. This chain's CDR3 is CASSPGVVRSEAFF. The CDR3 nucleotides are TGTGCCAGTAGTCCAGGGGTTGTTAGGTCCGAAGCTTTCTTT.

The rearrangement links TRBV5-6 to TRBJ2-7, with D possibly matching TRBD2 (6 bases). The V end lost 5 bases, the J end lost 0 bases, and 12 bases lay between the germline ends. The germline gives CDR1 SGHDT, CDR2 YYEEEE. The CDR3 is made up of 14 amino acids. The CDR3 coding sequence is TGTGCCAGCAGTCTCGCGGGGTACTCCTACGAGCAGTACTTC. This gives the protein CASSLAGYSYEQYF.

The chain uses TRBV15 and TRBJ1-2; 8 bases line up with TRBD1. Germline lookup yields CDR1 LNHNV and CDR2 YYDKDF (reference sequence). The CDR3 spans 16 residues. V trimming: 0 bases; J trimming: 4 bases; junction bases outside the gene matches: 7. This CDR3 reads CATSRDRPGQVYGYTF. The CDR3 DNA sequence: TGTGCCACCAGCAGAGACAGACCGGGACAGGTCTATGGCTACACCTTC.